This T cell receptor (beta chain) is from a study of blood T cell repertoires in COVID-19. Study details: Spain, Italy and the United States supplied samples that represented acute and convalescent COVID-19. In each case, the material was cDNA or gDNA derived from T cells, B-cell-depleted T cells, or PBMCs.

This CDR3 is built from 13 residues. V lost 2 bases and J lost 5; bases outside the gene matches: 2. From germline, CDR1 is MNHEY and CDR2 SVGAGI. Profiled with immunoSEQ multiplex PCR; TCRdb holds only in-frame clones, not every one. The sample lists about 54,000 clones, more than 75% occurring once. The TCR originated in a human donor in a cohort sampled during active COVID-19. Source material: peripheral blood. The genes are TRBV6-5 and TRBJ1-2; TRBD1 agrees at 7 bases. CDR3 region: CASSYRQGYGYTF. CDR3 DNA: TGTGCCAGCAGTTACCGACAGGGATATGGCTACACCTTC.